This record concerns one TCR beta chain sequence. Its antigen is undetermined. Other nucleotide sequences from this sample produce the same CDR3. This CDR3 is built from 11 residues. Trimming stripped 3 bases from V and 3 bases from J, with 4 bases between. Germline lookup yields CDR1 SGHRS and CDR2 YFSETQ. Sequencing used immunoSEQ multiplex PCR; TCRdb keeps in-frame clones, though not all of them. The sample consists of around 1.6 million clones, approximately 98% of them appearing once. The entry originates in a study of shared clonotypes between healthy human individuals. Whole-study findings and limits: It was observed that around 5% of naive CD4 clonotypes were shared across several donors.

V is TRBV5-1 and J is TRBJ2-7; D is uncertain. The sequence was obtained from a man in his thirties or forties in good health. The sequenced sample consisted of naive CD4+ T cells sorted from blood. Subset of the sample: CD45RA+ positively selected. The CDR3 bases are TGCGCCAGCAGCTCCAACTACGAGCAGTACTTC. Protein product: CASSSNYEQYF.